A single sample is the source of the 25 T cell receptor beta chains below, sequenced in a study of T cells in localized non-small cell lung cancer. Assay used: immunoSEQ multiplex PCR; TCRdb lists only in-frame clones, some missing. The table lists about 1,200 clones, about 40% of them singletons. The sequencing here drew on lung tumor tissue, taken before any cancer treatment. The source is a male donor older than 55 with stage II squamous cell lung carcinoma.

The chain combines TRBV28 with TRBJ1-5; 7 nucleotides match TRBD1. This CDR3 has 13 amino acids. The germline V gene encodes CDR1 MDHEN and CDR2 SYDVKM. With V trimmed by 6 bases and J by 7 bases, 6 bases remained unmatched. DNA for the CDR3: TGTGCCAGCAGCAGGGGGATTGGGCAGCCCCAGCATTTT. Protein sequence: CASSRGIGQPQHF.

The rearrangement links TRBV19 to TRBJ1-5; 7 nucleotides agree with TRBD1. J was trimmed by 4 bases and V by 7 bases; bases with no gene match: 10. Germline V gene lookup returns CDR1 LNHDA and CDR2 SQIVND (reference sequence). The CDR3 runs 15 residues. CDR3 sequence (DNA): TGTGCCAGTACAGTCCAACAGGGGAGGAATCAGCCCCAGCATTTT. Protein product: CASTVQQGRNQPQHF.

This clone was picked up a small number of times. The chain combines TRBV5-1 with TRBJ2-5; TRBD2 matches at 11 bases. Germline-derived CDR1 and CDR2 are SGHRS and YFSETQ. With V trimmed by 4 bases and J by 2 bases, 4 bases remained unmatched. The length of the CDR3 is 15 residues. The CDR3 region has the DNA TGCGCCAGCAGCACAGGGACTAGCGGACAAGAGACCCAGTACTTC. Encoded protein: CASSTGTSGQETQYF.

This chain links TRBV19 with TRBJ2-2; 9 bases match TRBD1. V dropped 4 bases and J dropped 7; count of bases not matched to a gene: 7. CDR1 and CDR2 from the germline V gene are LNHDA and SQIVND (reference sequence). This CDR3 comprises 15 residues. The CDR3 DNA is TGTGCCAGTAGTAGGGGACAGGGTAGCTACGGGGAGCTGTTTTTT. This translates into CASSRGQGSYGELFF.

The CDR3 sequence is CASSLIPGPSTDTQYF. The CDR3 region has the DNA TGTGCCAGCAGTTTAATTCCGGGGCCAAGCACAGATACGCAGTATTTT. The rearrangement uses TRBV28 and TRBJ2-3; D is possibly TRBD1 or TRBD2 (5 bases each). Germline V gene sequence: CDR1 MDHEN, CDR2 SYDVKM. The CDR3 loop spans 16 amino acids. Trimming cost V 2 bases and J 0 bases, with 12 bases left between them. Based on the CDR3 plus reference TRBV28 and TRBJ2-3, the full variable domain is DVKVTQSSRYLVKRTGEKVFLECVQDMDHENMFWYRQDPGLGLRLIYFSYDVKMKEKGDIPEGYSVSREKKERFSLILESASTNQTSMYLCASSLIPGPSTDTQYFGPGTRLTVL.

This rearrangement joins TRBV6-8 to TRBJ2-5; 8 nucleotides match TRBD2. The trim removed 6 bases at V and 2 bases at J, leaving 2 bases unmatched. The CDR3 is 13 residues long. CDR1 is MNHGY, CDR2 SAAAGT, per germline. In DNA form, the CDR3 reads TGTGCCAGCAGGGGACTAGTTCAAGAGACCCAGTACTTC. This gives the protein CASRGLVQETQYF.

The rearrangement uses TRBV18 and TRBJ2-5, with D possibly TRBD2 on 6 matching bases. The V and J ends lost 1 base and 5 bases respectively, with 14 bases between them. The CDR3 has 15 residues. Germline V gene sequence: CDR1 KGHSH, CDR2 LQKENI. CDR3 sequence (DNA): TGTGCCAGCTCACCACAGGCGGGATCGGGGGAGACCCAGTACTTC. Protein: CASSPQAGSGETQYF.

This chain joins TRBV28 and TRBJ2-1, with a tentative D call TRBD2 (6 bases). Germline assignment: CDR1 MDHEN and CDR2 SYDVKM. The length of the CDR3 is 16 residues. V was shortened by 5 bases and J by 4 bases, with 18 bases between the two germline ends. The DNA for the CDR3 is TGTGCCAGCAGTGCGGTAGGGCGGGGAGGATACAATGAGCAGTTCTTC. It translates to CASSAVGRGGYNEQFF. The full variable domain, rest sourced from reference TRBV28 and TRBJ2-1, is DVKVTQSSRYLVKRTGEKVFLECVQDMDHENMFWYRQDPGLGLRLIYFSYDVKMKEKGDIPEGYSVSREKKERFSLILESASTNQTSMYLCASSAVGRGGYNEQFFGPGTRLTVL.

The chain combines TRBV6-8 with TRBJ2-2; 10 bases line up with TRBD2. This CDR3 spans 15 amino acids. Per germline, CDR1 MNHGY and CDR2 SAAAGT. The ends lost 3 bases at V and 6 bases at J; junction bases unmatched: 4. In DNA form, the CDR3 reads TGTGCCAGCAGTTATTCTAGCGGGAGCGCCGGGGAGCTGTTTTTT. Encoded protein: CASSYSSGSAGELFF.

The chain links TRBV10-2 to TRBJ1-1, with D possibly matching TRBD1 (6 bases). Germline V lookup: CDR1 WSHSY, CDR2 SAAADI. The V end lost 6 bases, the J end lost 1 base, and 9 bases lay between the germline ends. This CDR3 spans 13 amino acids. The CDR3 region is CASRDRKNTEAFF. In nucleotides, the CDR3 is TGCGCCAGCAGGGACAGAAAGAACACTGAAGCTTTCTTT.

Within the sample, this clone is large. This CDR3 reads CASSIVTGDNYGYTF. CDR3 nucleotides: TGTGCCAGTAGTATAGTGACAGGGGACAACTATGGCTACACCTTC. The chain carries TRBV19 and TRBJ1-2; TRBD1 aligns across 8 bases. The ends lost 1 base at V and 2 bases at J; junction bases unmatched: 3. The CDR3 spans 15 residues. Looked up from germline, CDR1 is LNHDA and CDR2 is SQIVND (reference sequence).

The V gene is TRBV28, the J gene TRBJ1-3; 7 nucleotides align to TRBD1. The V segment lost 2 bases and the J segment 3 bases; nucleotides outside the gene matches: 10. Germline CDR1 and CDR2: MDHEN and SYDVKM. There are 17 residues in the CDR3. This CDR3 is CASSLREGALLGNTIYF. CDR3 DNA sequence: TGTGCCAGCAGTTTACGTGAGGGGGCGCTTCTTGGAAACACCATATATTTT.

This clone was counted only a few times. CDR3 loop: CASSHRLAGIAYEQYF. CDR3 in DNA: TGTGCCAGCAGTCACCGACTAGCGGGGATCGCCTACGAGCAGTACTTC. The chain is built from TRBV28 and TRBJ2-7; TRBD2 aligns across 11 bases. Germline V gene data show CDR1 as MDHEN and CDR2 as SYDVKM. The CDR3 sequence is 16 residues long. With 5 bases clipped from V and 2 bases from J, the junction kept 8 bases outside the gene matches. Full variable domain (remainder filled in from reference TRBV28 and TRBJ2-7): DVKVTQSSRYLVKRTGEKVFLECVQDMDHENMFWYRQDPGLGLRLIYFSYDVKMKEKGDIPEGYSVSREKKERFSLILESASTNQTSMYLCASSHRLAGIAYEQYFGPGTRLTVT.

The V call is TRBV4-1, the J call TRBJ2-1; D gene uncertain. V was cut by 7 bases and J by 5 bases, with 15 bases left in between. The CDR3 is 14 amino acids. CDR1 is MGHRA, CDR2 YSYEKL, per germline. DNA for the CDR3: TGCGCCAGCACCCGAGTAGTTGGGAACAATGAGCAGTTCTTC. It translates to CASTRVVGNNEQFF.

Relative to its sample, this clone is medium-sized. The V and J genes are TRBV11-3 and TRBJ2-7, with D uncertain. Germline CDR1 and CDR2: SGHNT and YENEEA. The V and J ends lost 0 bases and 3 bases respectively, with 12 bases between them. The CDR3 extends over 15 amino acids. The DNA for the CDR3 is TGTGCCAGCAGCTTAGATGGTTCTTTTGTCTACGAGCAGTACTTC. It encodes CASSLDGSFVYEQYF.

This clone came up a few times. The chain employs TRBV6-8 and TRBJ2-6; 8 bases are a match to TRBD1. J gave up 0 bases and V 9 bases, and 10 bases lay outside the gene matches. This CDR3 region has 17 residues. The germline gives CDR1 MNHGY, CDR2 SAAAGT. Written as DNA, the CDR3 is TGTGCCAGTCCAACTGGACAGGGAGCCTCTGGGGCCAACGTCCTGACTTTC. This encodes CASPTGQGASGANVLTF.

This clone appeared a few times. Here the CDR3 reads CASGTSSIGKLFF. DNA for the CDR3: TGTGCTAGTGGAACGTCCTCCATAGGAAAACTGTTTTTT. The chain employs TRBV12-5 and TRBJ1-4; no reliable D call. Germline CDR1 LGHNT, CDR2 FRNRAP. Trimming took 6 bases from V and 10 from J, leaving 15 bases between them. The CDR3 has 13 amino acids. Full variable domain (remainder filled in from reference TRBV12-5 and TRBJ1-4): DARVTQTPRHKVTEMGQEVTMRCQPILGHNTVFWYRQTMMQGLELLAYFRNRAPLDDSGMPKDRFSAEMPDATLATLKIQPSEPRDSAVYFCASGTSSIGKLFFGSGTQLSVL.

V usage is TRBV28 and J usage is TRBJ1-5, with D possibly matching TRBD1 (6 bases). Deletions cut 4 bases from V and 4 bases from J, with 17 bases between. Germline V CDR1 and CDR2: MDHEN, SYDVKM. CDR3 length: 16 residues. The CDR3 protein is CASSSSQGHWNQPQHF. For the CDR3, the DNA is TGTGCCAGCAGTTCCTCCCAGGGACATTGGAATCAGCCCCAGCATTTT.

This clone was detected only a few times. The rearrangement joins TRBV6-8 to TRBJ2-3, with 7 nucleotides matching TRBD2. Per germline, CDR1 MNHGY and CDR2 SAAAGT. This CDR3 has 16 residues. Germline trimming cut 4 bases from V and 2 bases from J; bases unmatched to any gene: 9. In DNA, the CDR3 is TGTGCCAGCAGTTCGCCACGAGCGGGATACACAGATACGCAGTATTTT. Its protein is CASSSPRAGYTDTQYF.

The rearrangement joins TRBV18 to TRBJ2-5; D remains ambiguous. Trimming cost V 2 bases and J 0 bases, with 1 base left between them. Germline V CDR1 and CDR2: KGHSH, LQKENI. The CDR3 spans 12 residues. CDR3 nucleotide sequence: TGTGCCAGCTCACCATACCAAGAGACCCAGTACTTC. Amino acid sequence: CASSPYQETQYF.

In its sample, this clone ranks as large. The V gene is TRBV11-3, the J gene TRBJ2-4, with D possibly being TRBD1 (5 bases). Trimming shortened V by 1 base and J by 4 bases, and 14 bases separated the two germline ends. The CDR3 extends over 16 amino acids. CDR1 and CDR2 (germline): SGHNT, YENEEA. DNA for the CDR3: TGTGCCAGCAGCTTAGGTCGTTCAGGGAATAAAAACATTCAGTACTTC. Amino acid sequence: CASSLGRSGNKNIQYF.

This clone has a single count. The V call is TRBV28, the J call TRBJ1-1; D possibly corresponds to TRBD1 (5 bases). Germline CDR1 MDHEN, CDR2 SYDVKM. This CDR3 is 13 amino acids long. Between the trimmed V and J ends, which lost 7 bases and 5 bases, there was a span of 14 bases. The CDR3 loop reads CASTWGERTEAFF. CDR3 DNA: TGTGCCAGCACTTGGGGGGAGAGGACTGAAGCTTTCTTT.

This clone was seen a few times. The J gene is TRBJ2-1, the V gene TRBV11-3; TRBD2 is a possible D gene (6 bases). This CDR3 comprises 15 residues. V lost 5 bases, J lost 6 bases, and 17 bases lay in between. CDR1 and CDR2 from the germline V gene are SGHNT and YENEEA. CDR3 DNA: TGTGCCAGCAGCCCTCGGGTTGGGGGAGGCAATGAGCAGTTCTTC. This codes for CASSPRVGGGNEQFF.

By frequency in the sample, this clone is medium-sized. V and J are TRBV11-3 and TRBJ2-7; TRBD2 agrees at 7 bases. The trim removed 5 bases at V and 5 bases at J, leaving 9 bases unmatched. CDR1 SGHNT and CDR2 YENEEA come from the germline V gene. The CDR3 extends over 14 amino acids. DNA for the CDR3: TGTGCCAGCAGCCCCGGGGGGACCCTCAACGAGCAGTACTTC. The encoded protein is CASSPGGTLNEQYF.

This sequence joins TRBV6-8 and TRBJ1-3; D gene ambiguous. The CDR3 is made up of 14 amino acids. V was clipped by 6 bases and J by 1 base, with 10 bases between them. Looked up from germline, CDR1 is MNHGY and CDR2 is SAAAGT. This CDR3 reads CASRVGFSGNTIYF. The CDR3 nucleotides read TGTGCCAGCAGAGTGGGGTTTTCTGGAAACACCATATATTTT.